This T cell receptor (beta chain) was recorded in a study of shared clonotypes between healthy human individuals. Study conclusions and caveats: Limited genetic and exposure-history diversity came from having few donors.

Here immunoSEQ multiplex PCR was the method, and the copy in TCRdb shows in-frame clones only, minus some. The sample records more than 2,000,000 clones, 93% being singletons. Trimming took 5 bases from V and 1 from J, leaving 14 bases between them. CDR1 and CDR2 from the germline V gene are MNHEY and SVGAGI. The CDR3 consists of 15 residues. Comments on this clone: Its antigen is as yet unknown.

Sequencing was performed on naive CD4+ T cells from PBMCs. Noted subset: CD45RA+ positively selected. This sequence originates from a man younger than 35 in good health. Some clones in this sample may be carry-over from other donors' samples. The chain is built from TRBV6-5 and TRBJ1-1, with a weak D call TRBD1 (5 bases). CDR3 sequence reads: CASSRGRRRNTEAFF. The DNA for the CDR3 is TGTGCCAGCAGTCGGGGGAGGCGGAGGAACACTGAAGCTTTCTTT.